This T cell receptor (beta chain) was identified in a study of radiation and T cells in renal cell carcinoma. Study conclusions and caveats: From baseline, blood top tumor clonotypes peaked at 2 weeks post-radiation.

The CDR3 has 16 residues. Germline V gene sequence: CDR1 MGHRA, CDR2 YSYEKL. V lost 0 bases, J lost 3 bases, and 6 bases stayed unmatched. The sample's time point: blood 4 weeks post-SBRT, at nephrectomy. Specified treatment: 15 Gy SBRT to primary tumor, nephrectomy 4 weeks later. Some clones are missing from TCRdb's copy, which holds only in-frame ones; the method was immunoSEQ multiplex PCR. The table shows about 90,000 clones, with 75% to 85% occurring only once. As concerns this clone: Its antigen is not identified.

The sample consisted of blood, taken from a patient whose treatment included radiotherapy and nephrectomy. The chain couples TRBV4-1 to TRBJ2-7, with TRBD2 identical over 9 bases. The receptor comes from a man aged 55 to 70 with renal cell carcinoma. CDR3 in amino acids: CASSQDPAGGVYEQYF. In DNA, the CDR3 is TGCGCCAGCAGCCAAGATCCAGCGGGAGGTGTCTACGAGCAGTACTTC.